The clone carrying this T cell receptor (beta chain) was counted only a few times. TCRdb re-called the 5' RACE reads through MiXCR, storing one row per CDR3 protein. The sample shows 250,000 to 300,000 distinct CDR3 sequences, about 16% of them seen only once. The data originate from a study of T-cell memory formation after mild COVID-19. About the study: The two donors had largely donor-specific TCR clusters.

Germline V gives CDR1 SGHRS, CDR2 YFSETQ. V trimming: 7 bases; J trimming: 4 bases; junction bases outside the gene matches: 5. The CDR3 covers 14 residues. Sequencing was carried out using PBMCs or a T cell subset sorted from them (not recorded which). This chain links TRBV5-1 with TRBJ2-2, with TRBD1 matching 9 bases. The TCR comes from a man aged 18 to 29 who had mild COVID-19 (a few samples of this study predate the infection). Cell type and time point are not known. The CDR3 protein is CASAGTGITGELFF. The CDR3 coding sequence is TGCGCCAGCGCCGGGACAGGGATCACCGGGGAGCTGTTTTTT.